This T cell receptor beta chain was observed in a study of T cell repertoires in cytomegalovirus infection (dated by TCRdb to between 2019 and 2020). With respect to the entire study: Donor HLA type was relevant to the analysis, as public TCR beta signatures indicated carriage of CMV infection together with the matching HLA type.

Study-level results and caveats: In both this cohort and an independent roughly 330-donor cohort, the cumulative frequency of public TCR beta family members distinguished carriers of CMV infection plus the relevant HLA type. The ex vivo response was dominated by HLA-C-restricted CMV-specific TCR beta clonotypes, which also provided the single most frequent clonotype in two of eight donors.

Sequencing relied on an Illumina HiSeq 1500. The public sequencing data were trimmed at Q25 with fastp and processed into clonotypes with MiXCR by TCRdb, which kept only in-frame beta chains. Entries are consolidated by CDR3 protein sequence, retaining the most common genes and DNA. In all, the sample holds approximately 500,000 distinct CDR3 sequences, and about 15% of those were seen once. The ten largest clones add up to 20% to 30% of the sample. The sample holds many counts of this clonotype. Which antigen it targets is not known. The input lacks base qualities; no much larger clone sits a single base away. The sample taken for sequencing was CD8+ T cells from PBMCs. This receptor was taken from a human donor in good health (CMV status not recorded). Some clones in this sample may be carry-over from other donors' samples.

The nucleotide sequence reads TGTGCCAGCAGTGAAGCCTCGGGATCTGGAAACACCATATATTTT. It codes for CASSEASGSGNTIYF. The sequence links TRBV6-1 to TRBJ1-3, with the D gene not confidently named. Taken from the germline V gene, the CDR1 and CDR2 loops are MNHNS and SASEGT. A distance of 7 bases separates the germline ends of V and J, which lose 0 bases and 1 base respectively. Measured from the cysteine to the phenylalanine, the CDR3 is 15 residues long. Of all the DNA, just the CDR3 is kept, 45 bases in frame from base 1.